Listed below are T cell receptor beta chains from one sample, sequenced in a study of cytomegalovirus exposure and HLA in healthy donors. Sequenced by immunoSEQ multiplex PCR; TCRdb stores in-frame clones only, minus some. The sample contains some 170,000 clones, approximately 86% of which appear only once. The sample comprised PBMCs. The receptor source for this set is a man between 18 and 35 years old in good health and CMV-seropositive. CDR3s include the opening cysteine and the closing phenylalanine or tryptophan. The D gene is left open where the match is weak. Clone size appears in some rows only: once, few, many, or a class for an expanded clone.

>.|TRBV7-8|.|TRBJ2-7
TGTGCCACCTCGGGTTGGAGGGACTACGAGCAGTACTTC
CATSGWRDYEQYF
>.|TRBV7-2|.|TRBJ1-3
TGTGCCAGCAGTAAACCCACAGGAAACACCATATATTTT
CASSKPTGNTIYF
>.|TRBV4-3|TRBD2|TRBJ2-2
TGCGCCAGCAGCCAAGAATCTCCAGCGGGGGGGTCCGGGGAGCTGTTTTTT
CASSQESPAGGSGELFF
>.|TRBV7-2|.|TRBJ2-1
TGTGCCAGCAGCGTACAAGTATACAATGAGCAGTTCTTC
CASSVQVYNEQFF
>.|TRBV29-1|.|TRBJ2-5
TGCAGCGTTCAAGGCAGGGTCAGTATACAGACCCAGTACTTC
CSVQGRVSIQTQYF
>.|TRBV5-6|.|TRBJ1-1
TGTGCCAGCAGCTTGGGGCTCCGACAGAACACTGAAGCTTTCTTT
CASSLGLRQNTEAFF
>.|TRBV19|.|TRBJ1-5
TGTGCCAGTAGTAGCGGAGGTTATAGCAATCAGCCCCAGCATTTT
CASSSGGYSNQPQHF
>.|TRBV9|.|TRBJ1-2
TGTGCCAGCAGCGGTCTACGCGTCGGCTACACCTTC
CASSGLRVGYTF
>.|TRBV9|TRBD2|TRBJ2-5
TGTGCCAGCAGCGTTTTGGGGGGGAAGGGAGAGACCCAGTACTTC
CASSVLGGKGETQYF
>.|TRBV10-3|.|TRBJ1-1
TGTGCCATCGGTAGGGAGGACACTGAAGCTTTCTTT
CAIGREDTEAFF
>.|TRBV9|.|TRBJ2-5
TGTGCCAGCAGCGTAGAAACAGGCGTGGAGACCCAGTACTTC
CASSVETGVETQYF
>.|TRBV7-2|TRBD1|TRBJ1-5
TGTGCCAGCAGCTACCTACAGGGGGCAGGTCAGCCCCAGCATTTT
CASSYLQGAGQPQHF
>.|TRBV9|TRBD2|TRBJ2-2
TGTGCCAGCAGCGCCTCAACTAGCGGCCCCGGGGAGCTGTTTTTT
CASSASTSGPGELFF
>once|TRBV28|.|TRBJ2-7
TGTGCCAGCAGCGGAGGAACCTACGAGCAGTACTTC
CASSGGTYEQYF
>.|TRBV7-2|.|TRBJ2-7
TGTGCCAGCAGCTTAGCGCAGGGGATCTACGAGCAGTACTTC
CASSLAQGIYEQYF
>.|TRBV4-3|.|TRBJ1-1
TGCGCCAGCAGCCCGGCCGATGTCTACTCCGGGACTGTGGGGACTGAAGCTTTCTTT
CASSPADVYSGTVGTEAFF
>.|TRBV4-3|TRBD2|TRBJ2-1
TGCGCCAGCAGCCCTCACCGGTGGGGGACTACCAGCAATGAGCAGTTCTTC
CASSPHRWGTTSNEQFF
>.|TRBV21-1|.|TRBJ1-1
TGTGCCAGCACCGCGACAGGGAAAATGAACACTGAAGCTTTCTTT
CASTATGKMNTEAFF
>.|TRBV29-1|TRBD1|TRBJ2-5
TGCAGCGTTGAGGAATGGACATCGAGGGGGCATGAGGAGACCCAGTACTTC
CSVEEWTSRGHEETQYF
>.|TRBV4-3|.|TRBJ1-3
TGCGCCAGCAGCCCCGGAGGGGACACCATATATTTT
CASSPGGDTIYF
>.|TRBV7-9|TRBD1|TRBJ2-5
TGTGCCAGCAGCCCGCGAGCCCCCGGGACAGGGGAGGACGAGACCCAGTACTTC
CASSPRAPGTGEDETQYF
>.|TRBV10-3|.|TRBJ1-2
TGTGCCATCAGTGAAACAGGCCACCGAAACTATGGCTACACCTTC
CAISETGHRNYGYTF
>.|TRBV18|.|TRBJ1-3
TGTGCCAGCTCACCAGTACTCGTCACCCTCCACTCTGGAAACACCATATATTTT
CASSPVLVTLHSGNTIYF
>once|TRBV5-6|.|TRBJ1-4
TGTGCCAGCAGCTTGGAGGCAGGTGCAGAAAAACTGTTTTTT
CASSLEAGAEKLFF
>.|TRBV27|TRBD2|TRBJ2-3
TGTGCCAGCAGTCTTAGCGGGGGGGGCACAGATACGCAGTATTTT
CASSLSGGGTDTQYF
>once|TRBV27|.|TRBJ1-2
TGTGCCAGCAGTTTGCCGGGGGACGGCGGCTACACCTTC
CASSLPGDGGYTF
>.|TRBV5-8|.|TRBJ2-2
TGTGCCAGCAGCTTTACTATCCGGGAGCTGTTTTTT
CASSFTIRELFF
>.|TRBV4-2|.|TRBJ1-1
TGTGCCAGCAGCCAAGAGAACAGGGCGATGGCTTTCTTT
CASSQENRAMAFF
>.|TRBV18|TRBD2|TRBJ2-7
TGTGCCAGCTCACGGACTAGCGGGAGTGGTTACGAGCAGTACTTC
CASSRTSGSGYEQYF
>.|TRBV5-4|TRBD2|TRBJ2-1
TGTGCCAGCAGCCGGACTAGCGGGGGGAATGAGCAGTTCTTC
CASSRTSGGNEQFF
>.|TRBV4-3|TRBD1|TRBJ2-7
TGCGCCAGCAGCCTCTGGACAGGGGATGTGAACGAGCAGTACTTC
CASSLWTGDVNEQYF
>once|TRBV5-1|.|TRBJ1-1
TGCGCCAGCAGCTTGGGGGGCCCTGCTGAAGCTTTCTTT
CASSLGGPAEAFF
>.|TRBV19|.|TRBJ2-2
TGTGCCAGTAGTATAATCAGGGCGCAAGGGGAGCTGTTTTTT
CASSIIRAQGELFF
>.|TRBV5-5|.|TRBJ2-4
TGTGCCAGCAGCACTCCGGGACACCCCAAAAACATTCAGTACTTC
CASSTPGHPKNIQYF
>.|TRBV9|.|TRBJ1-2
TGTGCCAGCAGCCCCCGGGTTAGTAGTGGCTACACCTTC
CASSPRVSSGYTF
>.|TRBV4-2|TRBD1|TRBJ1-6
TGTGCCAGCAGCCAAGATGTGGGACAGAATTCACCCCTCCACTTT
CASSQDVGQNSPLHF
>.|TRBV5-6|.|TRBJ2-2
TGTGCCAGCAGCTTGGACACCAACCCCGCCGGGGAGCTGTTTTTT
CASSLDTNPAGELFF
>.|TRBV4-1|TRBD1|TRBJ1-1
TGCGCCAGCAGCCAGACAGGGTTCGGGGAGAACACTGAAGCTTTCTTT
CASSQTGFGENTEAFF
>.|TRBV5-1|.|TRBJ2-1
TGCGCCAGCAGCAGACCCAACAGGGTTACCTACAATGAGCAGTTCTTC
CASSRPNRVTYNEQFF
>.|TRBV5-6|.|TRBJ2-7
TGTGCCAGCAGCTTAGGGAGTCCCTACGAGCAGTACTTC
CASSLGSPYEQYF
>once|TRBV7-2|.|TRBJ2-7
TGTGCCAGCAGCCCCGCGGAGGGGGCATACGAGCAGTACTTC
CASSPAEGAYEQYF
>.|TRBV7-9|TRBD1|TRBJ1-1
TGTGCCAGCAGCCCCTCGGACAGGGGTAACACTGAAGCTTTCTTT
CASSPSDRGNTEAFF